This T cell receptor (beta chain) was captured by sequencing in a study of blood T cells in healthy people across ages. This CDR3 has 12 amino acids. CDR1 is SGHKS, CDR2 YYEKEE, per germline (reference sequence). V was trimmed by 8 bases and J by 5 bases, leaving 13 bases between them. With a J-beta primer mix and a sample-barcoded 5' primer, a second PCR ran roughly 6 to 11 cycles. TCRdb passed the 5' RACE reads through MiXCR, listing each CDR3 protein once. The sample includes about 780,000 distinct CDR3 sequences, 20% to 30% seen only once; the top ten take over 2.5%. These data were likewise used in another study, on T cells of mothers and their children.

The TCR sequence derives from a boy younger than 18 in good health. The V gene is TRBV5-5, the J gene TRBJ2-5; a weak D match, TRBD2 (5 bases). Sequencing input: blood. DNA for the CDR3: TGTGCCAGAAGGTATATAGCGGAGACCCAGTACTTC. Translating gives CARRYIAETQYF. The full variable domain, its missing parts supplied by reference TRBV5-5 and TRBJ2-5, is DAGVTQSPTHLIKTRGQQVTLRCSPISGHKSVSWYQQVLGQGPQFIFQYYEKEERGRGNFPDRFSARQFPNYSSELNVNALLLGDSALYLCARRYIAETQYFGPGTRLLVL.